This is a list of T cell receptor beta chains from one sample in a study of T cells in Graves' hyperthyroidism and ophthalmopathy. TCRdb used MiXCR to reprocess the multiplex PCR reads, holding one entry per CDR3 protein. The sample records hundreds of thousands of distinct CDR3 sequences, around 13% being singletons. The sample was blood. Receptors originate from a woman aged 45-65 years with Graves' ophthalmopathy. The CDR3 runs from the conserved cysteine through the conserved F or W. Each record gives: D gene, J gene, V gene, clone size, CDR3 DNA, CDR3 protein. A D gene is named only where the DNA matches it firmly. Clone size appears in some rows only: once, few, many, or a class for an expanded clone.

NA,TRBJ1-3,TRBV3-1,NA,TGTGCCAGCAGCCTTCGGAGGCTCTCTGGAAACACCATATATTTT,CASSLRRLSGNTIYF
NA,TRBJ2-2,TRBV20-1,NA,TGCAGTGCTAGAGATCAGGGGGAGCTGTTTTTT,CSARDQGELFF
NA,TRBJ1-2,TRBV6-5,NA,TGTGCCAGCAGTTACTCGAGGGGAAGCGGCTACACCTTC,CASSYSRGSGYTF
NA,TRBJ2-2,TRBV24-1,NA,TGTGCCACCAGTGATAGGGGGATGAGGAACACCGGGGAGCTGTTTTTT,CATSDRGMRNTGELFF
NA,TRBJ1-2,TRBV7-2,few,TGTGCCAGCAGACGGGACGGACAACTTACTAACTATGGCTACACCTTC,CASRRDGQLTNYGYTF
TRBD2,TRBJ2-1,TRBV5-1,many,TGCGCCAGCAGCTTGGCTAGCGGGACCTACAATGAGCAGTTCTTC,CASSLASGTYNEQFF
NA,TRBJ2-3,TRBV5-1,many,TGCGCCAGCAGCTTTGGAATCCCCCCAAGCACAGATACGCAGTATTTT,CASSFGIPPSTDTQYF
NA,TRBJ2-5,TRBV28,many,TGTGCCAGCAGTTCATTGGACAGTAGGGTTGAGACCCAGTACTTC,CASSSLDSRVETQYF
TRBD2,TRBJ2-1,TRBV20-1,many,TGCAGTGCTCCGACTAGCGGGTTGCAGTTCTTC,CSAPTSGLQFF
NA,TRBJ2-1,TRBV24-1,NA,TGTGCCACTAGGGCGGGCTCCTACAATGAGCAGTTCTTC,CATRAGSYNEQFF